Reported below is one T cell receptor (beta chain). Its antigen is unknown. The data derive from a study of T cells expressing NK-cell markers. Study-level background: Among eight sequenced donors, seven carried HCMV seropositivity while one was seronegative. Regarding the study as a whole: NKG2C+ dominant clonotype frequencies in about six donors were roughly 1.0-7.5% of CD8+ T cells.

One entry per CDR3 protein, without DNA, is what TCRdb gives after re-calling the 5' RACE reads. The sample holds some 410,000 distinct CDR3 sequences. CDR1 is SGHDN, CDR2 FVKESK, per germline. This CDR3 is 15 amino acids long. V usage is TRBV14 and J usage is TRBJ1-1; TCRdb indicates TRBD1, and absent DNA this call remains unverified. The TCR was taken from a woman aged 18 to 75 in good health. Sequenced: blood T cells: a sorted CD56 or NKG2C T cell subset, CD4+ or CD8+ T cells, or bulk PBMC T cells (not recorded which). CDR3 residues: CASSQRRATGTEAFF.